This T cell receptor (beta chain) came from a study of blood T cell repertoires in COVID-19 (dated by TCRdb to the early 2020s). Some background on the complete study: Samples covering the acute and convalescent phases of COVID-19 were provided by collaborators in the United States, Italy and Spain. The prospective study material was composed of cDNA or gDNA derived from T cells, B-cell-depleted T cells, or PBMCs. Subjects who had been exposed to COVID-19, were actively infected with it, or had recovered from it provided the deeply sampled blood TCRbeta repertoires that made up the dataset. The repertoires were made available in a free public database intended to serve as a resource for research on the immune response to SARS-CoV-2. Samples were obtained from the ongoing ImmuneRACE study (first 160 participants) and from about 1,300 subjects provided by 6 global collaborators. A de-identified subject ID, COVID-19 status, age in years and sex were almost always included in the sample metadata. Where HLA class I and class II types were available, the types were taken from metadata supplied by the sample provider, not from assay-based typing.

The immunoSEQ Assay, a bias-controlled multiplex PCR, was used to amplify TCRbeta CDR3 regions from genomic DNA. Regarding the original processing steps: The number of nucleated cells in each sample was estimated by amplification of reference gene primers within the assay. To quantify the absolute abundance of each unique TCRbeta CDR3 rearrangement, sequence reads were collapsed and filtered. For each sample, productive Simpson clonality was calculated as the square root of Simpson's diversity index across productive rearrangements. In its TCRdb copy, this immuneACCESS table keeps in-frame sequences only and misses some clones. Where compared with another copy, unresolved V genes explain less than half of these, and the others have no known cause. V and J calls and clone size are those listed in that table; D and trimming were worked out from the DNA. Recorded for this sample are 250,000 to 300,000 clones; approximately 91% of them occurred a single time. The top ten clonotypes cover approximately 2.4% of the sample.

CDR1 and CDR2 were assigned from the germline V gene as LGHNA and YSLEER. Spanning cysteine to phenylalanine, the CDR3 consists of 16 amino acids. Solely the CDR3 DNA is kept, with 48 bases framed from the first base. Trimming takes 0 bases off V and 5 bases off J; junction bases not matched to a gene: 8. Participants in the prospective study were aged roughly 18 to 95 years, lived in 24 United States geographic areas, and enrolled through a virtual design. Cohort assignment in the prospective study relied on participant-reported clinical history from a screening survey and a study questionnaire. Mobile phlebotomists in the prospective study collected whole blood, serum and a nasopharyngeal or oropharyngeal swab from every participant. Over a roughly 2-month period, participants in the prospective study had the option of providing additional blood draws and questionnaires. Before DNA extraction, blood samples from the prospective study were shipped at room temperature or frozen.

The research as a whole found: How much clinical and demographic metadata was included differed by source and by participant, and the metadata was provided uncurated.

Remarks on this clone: Its antigen remains undetermined. Base quality data are lacking; no much larger clone is found one base away.

The source of this sequence is a woman between 40 and 55 years old with acute COVID-19. The V and J genes are TRBV4-3 and TRBJ2-7; TRBD1 fits 9 bases in the junction. The sample was PBMCs or T cells enriched from blood (not recorded which). DNA sequence: TGCGCCAGCAGCCAAGAGGAAGACAGGGGGATGCACGAGCAGTACTTC. Protein translation: CASSQEEDRGMHEQYF.